This T cell receptor (beta chain) was profiled in a study of T cell repertoires in cytomegalovirus infection. Turning to the study itself: Newly reported HLA-C-restricted and thoroughly characterized HLA-B-restricted CMV epitopes were employed. Study-level findings and limits: The study identified carriers of CMV plus the relevant HLA from cumulative public TCR beta family frequency. Clonotype analysis showed dominance of the ex vivo response by HLA-C-restricted CMV-specific TCR beta clonotypes.

This clonotype appeared a few times. The target antigen is unknown. CDR1 and CDR2 (germline): MDHEN, SYDVKM. The CDR3 runs to 13 residues. V was cut by 0 bases and J by 7 bases, with 9 bases left in between. TCRdb called the reads again in MiXCR, with one record for every CDR3 protein. The sample yields about 500,000 distinct CDR3 sequences, around 35% seen once. The rearrangement links TRBV28 to TRBJ1-1; maybe TRBD1 (5 bases). This TCR came from a human donor in good health (CMV status not recorded). Some clones in this sample may be carry-over from other donors' samples. Sequenced material: cultured PBMCs, taken from culture after CMV antigen stimulation. CDR3 in DNA: TGTGCCAGCAGTTTATGGGGACGTCATGAAGCTTTCTTT. Translation: CASSLWGRHEAFF. The full variable domain, rest sourced from reference TRBV28 and TRBJ1-1, is DVKVTQSSRYLVKRTGEKVFLECVQDMDHENMFWYRQDPGLGLRLIYFSYDVKMKEKGDIPEGYSVSREKKERFSLILESASTNQTSMYLCASSLWGRHEAFFGQGTRLTVV.